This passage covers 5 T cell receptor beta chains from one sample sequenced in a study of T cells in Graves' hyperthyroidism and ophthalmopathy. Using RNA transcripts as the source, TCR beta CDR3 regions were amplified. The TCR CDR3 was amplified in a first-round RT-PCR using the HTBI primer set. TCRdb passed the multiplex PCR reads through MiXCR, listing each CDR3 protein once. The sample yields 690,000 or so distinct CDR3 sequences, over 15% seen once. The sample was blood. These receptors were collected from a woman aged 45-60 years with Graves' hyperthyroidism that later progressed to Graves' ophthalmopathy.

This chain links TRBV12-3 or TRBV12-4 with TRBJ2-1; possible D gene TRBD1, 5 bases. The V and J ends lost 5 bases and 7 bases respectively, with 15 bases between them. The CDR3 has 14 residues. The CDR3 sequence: CASSTPQQENEQFF. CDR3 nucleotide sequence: TGTGCCAGCAGTACCCCTCAACAGGAGAATGAGCAGTTCTTC.

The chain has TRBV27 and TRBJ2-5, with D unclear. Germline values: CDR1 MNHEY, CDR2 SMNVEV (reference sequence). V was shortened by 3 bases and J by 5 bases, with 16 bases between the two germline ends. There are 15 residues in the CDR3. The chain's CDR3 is CASSLTGSLGETQYF. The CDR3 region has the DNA TGTGCCAGCAGTTTGACCGGGTCCCTGGGGGAGACCCAGTACTTC.

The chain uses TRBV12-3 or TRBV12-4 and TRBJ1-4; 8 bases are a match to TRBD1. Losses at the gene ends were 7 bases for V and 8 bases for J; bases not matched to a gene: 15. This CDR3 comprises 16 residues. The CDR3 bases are TGTGCCAGCACCAGGGGGCCCGGGGCGGGGATGGAAAAACTGTTTTTT. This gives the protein CASTRGPGAGMEKLFF.

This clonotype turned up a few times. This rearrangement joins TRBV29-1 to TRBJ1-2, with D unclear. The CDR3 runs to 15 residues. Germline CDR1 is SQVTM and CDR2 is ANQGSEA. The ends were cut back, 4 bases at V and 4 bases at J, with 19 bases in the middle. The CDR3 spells CSVGTDFFSLYGYTF. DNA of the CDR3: TGCAGCGTTGGGACGGACTTTTTTTCCCTCTATGGCTACACCTTC. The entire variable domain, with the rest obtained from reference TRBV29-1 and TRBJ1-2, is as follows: SAVISQKPSRDICQRGTSLTIQCQVDSQVTMMFWYRQQPGQSLTLIATANQGSEATYESGFVIDKFPISRPNLTFSTLTVSNMSPEDSSIYLCSVGTDFFSLYGYTFGSGTRLTVV.

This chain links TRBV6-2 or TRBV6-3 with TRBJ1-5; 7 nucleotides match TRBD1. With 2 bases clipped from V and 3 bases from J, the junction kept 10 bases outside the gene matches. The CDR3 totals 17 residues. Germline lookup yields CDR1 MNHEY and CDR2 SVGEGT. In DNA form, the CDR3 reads TGTGCCAGCAGTTACGACCCCCGGACAGGCTTCAATCAGCCCCAGCATTTT. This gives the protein CASSYDPRTGFNQPQHF.